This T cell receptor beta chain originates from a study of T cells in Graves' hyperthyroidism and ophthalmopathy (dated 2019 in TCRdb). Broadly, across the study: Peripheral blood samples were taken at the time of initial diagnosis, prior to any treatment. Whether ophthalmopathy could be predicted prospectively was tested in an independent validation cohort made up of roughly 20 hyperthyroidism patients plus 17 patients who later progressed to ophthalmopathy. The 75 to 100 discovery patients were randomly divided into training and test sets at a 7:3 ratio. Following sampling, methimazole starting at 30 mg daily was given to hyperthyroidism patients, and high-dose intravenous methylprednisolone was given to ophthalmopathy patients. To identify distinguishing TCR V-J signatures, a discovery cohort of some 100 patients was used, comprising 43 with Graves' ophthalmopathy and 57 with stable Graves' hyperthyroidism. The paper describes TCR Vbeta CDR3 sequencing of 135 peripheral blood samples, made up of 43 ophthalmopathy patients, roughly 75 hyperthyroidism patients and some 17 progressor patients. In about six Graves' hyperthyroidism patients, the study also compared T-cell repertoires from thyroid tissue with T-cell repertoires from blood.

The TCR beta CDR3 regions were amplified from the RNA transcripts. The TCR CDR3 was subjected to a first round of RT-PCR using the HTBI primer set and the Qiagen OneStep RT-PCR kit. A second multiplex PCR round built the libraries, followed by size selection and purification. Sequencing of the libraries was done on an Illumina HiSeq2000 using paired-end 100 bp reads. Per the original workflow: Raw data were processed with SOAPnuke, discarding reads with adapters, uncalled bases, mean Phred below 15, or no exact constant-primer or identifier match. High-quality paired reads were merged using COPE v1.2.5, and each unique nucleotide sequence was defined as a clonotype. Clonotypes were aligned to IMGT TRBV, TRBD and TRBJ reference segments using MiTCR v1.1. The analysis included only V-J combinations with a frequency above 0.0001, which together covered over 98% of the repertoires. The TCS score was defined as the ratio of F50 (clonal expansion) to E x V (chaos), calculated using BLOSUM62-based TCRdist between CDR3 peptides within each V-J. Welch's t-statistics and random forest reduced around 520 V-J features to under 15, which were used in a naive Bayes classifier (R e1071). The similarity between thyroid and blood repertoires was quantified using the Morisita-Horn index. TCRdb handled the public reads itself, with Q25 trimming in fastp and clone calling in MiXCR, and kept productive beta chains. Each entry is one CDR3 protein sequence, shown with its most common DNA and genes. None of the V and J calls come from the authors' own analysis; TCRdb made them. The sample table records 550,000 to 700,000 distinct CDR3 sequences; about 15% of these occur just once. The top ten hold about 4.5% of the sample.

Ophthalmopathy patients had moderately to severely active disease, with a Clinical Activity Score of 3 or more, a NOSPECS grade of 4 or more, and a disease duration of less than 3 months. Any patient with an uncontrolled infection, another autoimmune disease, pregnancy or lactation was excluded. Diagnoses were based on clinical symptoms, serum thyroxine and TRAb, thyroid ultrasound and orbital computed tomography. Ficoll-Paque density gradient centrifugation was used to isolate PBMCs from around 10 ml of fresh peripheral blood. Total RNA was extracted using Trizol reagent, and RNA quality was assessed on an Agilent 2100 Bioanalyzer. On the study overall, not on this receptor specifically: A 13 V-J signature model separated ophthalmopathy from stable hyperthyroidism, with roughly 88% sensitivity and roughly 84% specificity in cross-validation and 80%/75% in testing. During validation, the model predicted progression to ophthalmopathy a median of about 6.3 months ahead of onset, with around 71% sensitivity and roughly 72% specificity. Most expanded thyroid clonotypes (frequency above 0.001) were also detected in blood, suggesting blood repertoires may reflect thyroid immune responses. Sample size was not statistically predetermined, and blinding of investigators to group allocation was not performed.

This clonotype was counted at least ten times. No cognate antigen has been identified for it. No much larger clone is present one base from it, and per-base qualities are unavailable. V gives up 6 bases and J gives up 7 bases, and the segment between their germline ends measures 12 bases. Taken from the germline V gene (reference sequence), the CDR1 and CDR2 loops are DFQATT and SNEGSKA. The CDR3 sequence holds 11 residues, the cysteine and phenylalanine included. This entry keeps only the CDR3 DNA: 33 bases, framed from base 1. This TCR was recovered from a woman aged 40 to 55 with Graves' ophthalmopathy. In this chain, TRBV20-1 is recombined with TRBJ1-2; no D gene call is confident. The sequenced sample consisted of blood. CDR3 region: CSASGRGGYTF. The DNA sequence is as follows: TGCAGTGCGAGTGGCCGGGGTGGCTACACCTTC.